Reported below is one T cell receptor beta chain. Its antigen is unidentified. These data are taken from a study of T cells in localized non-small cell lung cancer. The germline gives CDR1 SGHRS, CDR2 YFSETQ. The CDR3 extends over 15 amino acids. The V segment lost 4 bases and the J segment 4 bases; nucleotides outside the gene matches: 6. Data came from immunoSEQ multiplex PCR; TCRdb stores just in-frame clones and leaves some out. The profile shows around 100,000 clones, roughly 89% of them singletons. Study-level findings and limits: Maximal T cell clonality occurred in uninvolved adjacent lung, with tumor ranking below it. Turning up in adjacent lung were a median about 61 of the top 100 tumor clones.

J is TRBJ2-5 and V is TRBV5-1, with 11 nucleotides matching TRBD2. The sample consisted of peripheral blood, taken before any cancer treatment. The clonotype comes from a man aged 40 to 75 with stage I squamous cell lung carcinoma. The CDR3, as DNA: TGCGCCAGCAGCGGGTACGGGACTAGCGGAGAGACCCAGTACTTC. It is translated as CASSGYGTSGETQYF. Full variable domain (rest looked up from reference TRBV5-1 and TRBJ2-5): KAGVTQTPRYLIKTRGQQVTLSCSPISGHRSVSWYQQTPGQGLQFLFEYFSETQRNKGNFPGRFSGRQFSNSRSEMNVSTLELGDSALYLCASSGYGTSGETQYFGPGTRLLVL.